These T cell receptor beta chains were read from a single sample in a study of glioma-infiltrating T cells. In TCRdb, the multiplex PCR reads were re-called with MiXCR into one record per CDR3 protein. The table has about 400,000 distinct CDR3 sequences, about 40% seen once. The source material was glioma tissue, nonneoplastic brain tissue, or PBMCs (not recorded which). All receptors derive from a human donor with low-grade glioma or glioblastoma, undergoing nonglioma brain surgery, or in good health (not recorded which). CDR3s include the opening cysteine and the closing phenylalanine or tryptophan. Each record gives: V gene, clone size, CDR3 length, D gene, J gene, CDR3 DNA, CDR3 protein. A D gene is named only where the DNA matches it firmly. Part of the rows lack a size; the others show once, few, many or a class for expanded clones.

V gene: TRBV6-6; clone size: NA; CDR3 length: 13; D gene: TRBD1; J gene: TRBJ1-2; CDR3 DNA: TGTGCCAGCGGCCCCGGGACAGGGGTAGGCTACACCTTC; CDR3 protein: CASGPGTGVGYTF
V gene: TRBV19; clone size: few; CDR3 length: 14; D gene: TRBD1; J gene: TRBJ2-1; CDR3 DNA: TGTGCCAGTACTCCAGGGGGATTCGGCAATGAGCAGTTCTTC; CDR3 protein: CASTPGGFGNEQFF
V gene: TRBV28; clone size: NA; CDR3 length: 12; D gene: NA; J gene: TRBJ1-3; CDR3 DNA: TGTGCCAGCAAGACGACTGGAAACACCATATATTTT; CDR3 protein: CASKTTGNTIYF
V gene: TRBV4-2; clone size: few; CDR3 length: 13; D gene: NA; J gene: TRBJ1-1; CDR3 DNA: TGTGCCAGCAGCCCCGAATCTTGGACTGAAGCTTTCTTT; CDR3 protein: CASSPESWTEAFF
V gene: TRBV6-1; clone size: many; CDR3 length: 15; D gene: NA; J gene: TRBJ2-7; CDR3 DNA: TGTGCCAGCAGTACCCAAGGGACGGTGTCCTACGAGCAGTACTTC; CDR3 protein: CASSTQGTVSYEQYF
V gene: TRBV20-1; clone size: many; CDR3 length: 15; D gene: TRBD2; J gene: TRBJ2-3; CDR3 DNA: TGCAGTGCTAGATCATTACTAGCGGGCACAGATACGCAGTATTTT; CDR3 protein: CSARSLLAGTDTQYF
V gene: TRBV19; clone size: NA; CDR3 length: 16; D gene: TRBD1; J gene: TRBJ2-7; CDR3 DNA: TGTGCCAGCAGTGACTCCCCGGGGCAGGGGGCCTACGAGCAGTACTTC; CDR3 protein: CASSDSPGQGAYEQYF
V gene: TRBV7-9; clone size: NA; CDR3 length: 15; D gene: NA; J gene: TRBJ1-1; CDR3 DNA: TGCGCCAGCGCGACGGATACCGTACAGGGAACTGAAGCTTTCTTT; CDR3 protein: CASATDTVQGTEAFF
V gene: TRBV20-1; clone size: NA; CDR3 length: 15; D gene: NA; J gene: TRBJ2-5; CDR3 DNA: TGCAGTGCTAGAGATAAGTGGGGGCGCGGGGAGACCCAGTACTTC; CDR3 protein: CSARDKWGRGETQYF
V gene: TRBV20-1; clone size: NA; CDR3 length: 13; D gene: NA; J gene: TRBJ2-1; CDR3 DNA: TGCAGTGCTACCGGACTTGACTACAATGAGCAGTTCTTC; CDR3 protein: CSATGLDYNEQFF
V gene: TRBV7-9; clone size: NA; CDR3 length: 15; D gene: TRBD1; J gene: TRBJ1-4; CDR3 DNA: TGTGCCAGCAGCCGTACAGGGGATACTAATGAAAAACTGTTTTTT; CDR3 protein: CASSRTGDTNEKLFF
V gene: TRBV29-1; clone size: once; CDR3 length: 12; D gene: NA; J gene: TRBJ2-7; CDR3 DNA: TGCAGCGTTGTTACAGGGACCTACGAGCAGTACTTC; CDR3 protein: CSVVTGTYEQYF
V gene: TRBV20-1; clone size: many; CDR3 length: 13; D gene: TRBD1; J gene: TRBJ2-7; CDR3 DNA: TGCAGTGCTGGGGACAGGGGTCTCTCCGAGCAGTACTTC; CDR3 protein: CSAGDRGLSEQYF
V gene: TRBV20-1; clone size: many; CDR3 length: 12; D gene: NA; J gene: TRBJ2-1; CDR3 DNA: TGCAGTGCTTACAGGTCCTACAATGAGCAGTTCTTC; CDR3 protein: CSAYRSYNEQFF
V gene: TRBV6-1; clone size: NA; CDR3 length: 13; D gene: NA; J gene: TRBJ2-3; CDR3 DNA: TGTGCCAGCAGCGTCGGAGCACCAGATACGCAGTATTTT; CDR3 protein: CASSVGAPDTQYF
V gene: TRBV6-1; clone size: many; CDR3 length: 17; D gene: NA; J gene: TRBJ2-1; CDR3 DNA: TGTGCCAGCAGTTACGACGGGATGGAACGCTCCTACAATGAGCAGTTCTTC; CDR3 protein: CASSYDGMERSYNEQFF
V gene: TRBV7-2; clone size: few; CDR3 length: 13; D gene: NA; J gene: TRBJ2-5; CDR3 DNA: TGTGCCAGCAGCTTAGTTTCGAAAGAGACCCAGTACTTC; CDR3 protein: CASSLVSKETQYF
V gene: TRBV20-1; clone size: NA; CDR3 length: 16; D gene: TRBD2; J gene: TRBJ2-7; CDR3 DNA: TGCAGTGCCGACCAATCCTTAGCGGGAGCTTACAATGAGCAGTACTTC; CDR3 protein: CSADQSLAGAYNEQYF
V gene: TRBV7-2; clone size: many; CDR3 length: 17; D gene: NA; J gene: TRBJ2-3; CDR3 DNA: TGTGCCAGCAGCCCTCACCGACCCTCTACTAGCACAGATACGCAGTATTTT; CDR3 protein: CASSPHRPSTSTDTQYF
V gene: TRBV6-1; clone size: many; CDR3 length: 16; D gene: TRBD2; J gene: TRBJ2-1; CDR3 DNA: TGTGCCAGCAGTTCCCTGCTAGCGGGAGGTTACAATGAGCAGTTCTTC; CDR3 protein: CASSSLLAGGYNEQFF
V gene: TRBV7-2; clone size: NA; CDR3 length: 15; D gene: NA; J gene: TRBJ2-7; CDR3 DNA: TGTGCCAGCAGCCCATCTTATAGCGCCTCCTACGAGCAGTACTTC; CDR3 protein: CASSPSYSASYEQYF
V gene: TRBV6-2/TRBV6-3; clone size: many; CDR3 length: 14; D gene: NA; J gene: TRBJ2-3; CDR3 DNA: TGTGCCAGCAGTTACTCGATGAACACAGATACGCAGTATTTT; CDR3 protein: CASSYSMNTDTQYF
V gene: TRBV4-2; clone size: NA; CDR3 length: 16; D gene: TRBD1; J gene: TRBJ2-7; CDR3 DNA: TGTGCCAGCAGCCAAGATACCGGGACAGGGGGCTACGAGCAGTACTTC; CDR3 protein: CASSQDTGTGGYEQYF
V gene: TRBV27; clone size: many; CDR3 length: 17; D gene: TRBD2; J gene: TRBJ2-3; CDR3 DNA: TGTGCCAGCAGTTTAGGGACTAGCGGGGCTAGCACAGATACGCAGTATTTT; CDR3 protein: CASSLGTSGASTDTQYF
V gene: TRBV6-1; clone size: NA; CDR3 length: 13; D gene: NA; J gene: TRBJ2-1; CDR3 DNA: TGTGCCAGCAGTGAGGACCCACGGTATGAGCAGTTCTTC; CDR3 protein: CASSEDPRYEQFF
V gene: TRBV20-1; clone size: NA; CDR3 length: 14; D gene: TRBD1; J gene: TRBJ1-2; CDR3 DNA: TGCAGTGCTAGAGGGGACAGGTACAACTATGGCTACACCTTC; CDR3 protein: CSARGDRYNYGYTF
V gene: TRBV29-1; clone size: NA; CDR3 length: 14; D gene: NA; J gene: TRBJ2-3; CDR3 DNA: TGCAGCGTGGACCGGGGGCTCAGCACAGATACGCAGTATTTT; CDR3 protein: CSVDRGLSTDTQYF
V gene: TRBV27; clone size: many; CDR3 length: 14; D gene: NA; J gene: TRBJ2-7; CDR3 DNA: TGTGCCAGCAGTTTACTTAGCGCTCCCTACGAGCAGTACTTC; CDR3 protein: CASSLLSAPYEQYF
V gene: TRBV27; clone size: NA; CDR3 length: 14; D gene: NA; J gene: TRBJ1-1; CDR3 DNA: TGTGCCAGCAGGTCTTACACGGATAACACTAAAGCTTTCTTT; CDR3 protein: CASRSYTDNTKAFF
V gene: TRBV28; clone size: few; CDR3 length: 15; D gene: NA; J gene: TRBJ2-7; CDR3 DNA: TGTGCCAGCAGTGACTCGGGTGGAGGGCCTGGAGGGCAGTACTTC; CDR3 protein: CASSDSGGGPGGQYF
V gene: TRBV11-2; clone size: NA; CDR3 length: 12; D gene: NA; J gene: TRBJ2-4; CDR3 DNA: TGTGCCAGCAGCCTAAGTGTGGACATTCAGTACTTC; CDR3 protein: CASSLSVDIQYF
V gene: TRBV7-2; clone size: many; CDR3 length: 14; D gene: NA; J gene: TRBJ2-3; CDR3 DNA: TGTGCCAGCAGCCCCCGTGAGCGCACAGATACGCAGTATTTT; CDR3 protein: CASSPRERTDTQYF
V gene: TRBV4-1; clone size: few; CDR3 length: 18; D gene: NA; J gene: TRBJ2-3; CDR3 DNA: TGCGCCAGCAGCCAAAGGCTCCGGGACACCCCGAGCACAGATACGCAGTATTTT; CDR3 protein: CASSQRLRDTPSTDTQYF
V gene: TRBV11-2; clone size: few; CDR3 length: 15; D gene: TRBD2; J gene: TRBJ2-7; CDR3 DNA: TGTGCCAGCAGCTACGGACTAGCGGCAACCTACGAGCAGTACTTC; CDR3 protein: CASSYGLAATYEQYF